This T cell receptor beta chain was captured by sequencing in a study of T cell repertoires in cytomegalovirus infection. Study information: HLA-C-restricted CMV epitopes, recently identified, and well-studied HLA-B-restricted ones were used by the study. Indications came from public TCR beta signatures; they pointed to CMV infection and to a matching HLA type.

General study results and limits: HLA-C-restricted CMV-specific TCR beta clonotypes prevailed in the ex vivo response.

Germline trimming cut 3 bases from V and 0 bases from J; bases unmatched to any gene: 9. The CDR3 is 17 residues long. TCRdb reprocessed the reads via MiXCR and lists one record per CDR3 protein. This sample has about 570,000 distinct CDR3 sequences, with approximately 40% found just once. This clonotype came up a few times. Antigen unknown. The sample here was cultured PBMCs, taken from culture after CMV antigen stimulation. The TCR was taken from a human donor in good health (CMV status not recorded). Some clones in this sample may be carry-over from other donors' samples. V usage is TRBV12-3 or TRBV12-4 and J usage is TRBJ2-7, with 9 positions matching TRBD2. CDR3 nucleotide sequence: TGTGCCAGCAGTTTCTCCCCGTGGACTAGCGACTCCTACGAGCAGTACTTC. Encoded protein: CASSFSPWTSDSYEQYF.